Below, one T cell receptor beta chain is given with its context. TCRdb re-analysed the PCR reads in MiXCR, keeping a single row per CDR3 protein. Of some 22,000 distinct CDR3 sequences in the sample, 36% are singletons; the top ten hold about 12%. The source of the sample is a study of tumor-infiltrating lymphocytes in oesophageal squamous cell carcinoma. Between the trimmed V and J ends, which lost 4 bases and 3 bases, there was a span of 13 bases. Germline CDR1 reads SGHDT; CDR2 reads YYEEEE. This CDR3 is built from 15 residues. The genes are TRBV5-6 and TRBJ2-2; no clear D gene. Sequenced sample: esophageal tumor tissue. This clonotype was obtained from a male donor with esophageal squamous cell carcinoma. This chain's CDR3 is CASSGLGTHTGELFF. CDR3 DNA: TGTGCCAGCAGCGGCTTGGGTACACACACCGGGGAGCTGTTTTTT.